The clone carrying this T cell receptor beta chain was seen many times. Antigen: not known. cDNA was made by 5'RACE with 10-nucleotide random UMIs. TCRdb passed the 5' RACE reads through MiXCR, listing each CDR3 protein once. The table records tens of thousands of distinct CDR3 sequences, less than 25% of them present only once. This CDR3 has 18 amino acids. The germline V gene encodes CDR1 SGHRS and CDR2 YFSETQ. After removal of 0 bases from V and 8 bases from J, the junction contained 15 bases not matched to a gene. The data stem from a study of neurological immune-mediated disorders. Study conclusions and caveats: Multiple sclerosis, the disease with the least TCR clonal expansion, fell below healthy controls, whereas HTLV-1-associated myelopathy showed the most. Private repertoires in all groups were suggested, as expanded clones shared no CDR3 amino acid sequences across subjects.

Time point described: technical triplicate 2. The sequence derives from a man aged 55 to 70 with HTLV-1-associated myelopathy (HAM/TSP). The chain uses TRBV5-1 and TRBJ2-1, with 9 bases aligning to TRBD1. The sequencing input was PBMCs. The CDR3 here is CASSLAPAQGALWDEQFF. CDR3 bases: TGCGCCAGCAGCTTGGCCCCAGCACAGGGGGCGCTGTGGGATGAGCAGTTCTTC.